This T cell receptor (beta chain) was obtained from a study of T cell clonality in common variable immunodeficiency. CVID meant reduced serum IgG, IgA and/or IgM plus specific antibody deficiency. Blood samples were heparinized, roughly 5 to 9 ml per donor. This clone was counted many times. The antigen is undetermined. The CDR3 end is not reached by the read, which stops 3 residues before it; the germline J gene fills it in. This table comes from immunoSEQ multiplex PCR, and its TCRdb copy is limited to in-frame clones, with some not included. Altogether over 30,000 clones were found in the sample, and no singletons occur. General study points: Fewer deletions and N-nucleotide insertions were reportedly seen in common variable immunodeficiency TCR beta sequences. What drives increased CVID clonality needs T cell subpopulation sequencing.

With 3 bases removed from V and 3 bases from J, the gap between germline ends came to 12 bases. CDR3 length: 14 amino acids. Germline V gene sequence: CDR1 MNHNS, CDR2 SASEGT. The sequence was obtained from a human donor with common variable immunodeficiency. This chain links TRBV6-1 with TRBJ2-7; maybe TRBD2 (6 bases). Source material: peripheral blood mononuclear cells. CDR3 in amino acids: CASSEYGTHYEQYF. The CDR3 DNA, read in part, is TGTGCCAGCAGTGAGTACGGGACTCACTACGAG.